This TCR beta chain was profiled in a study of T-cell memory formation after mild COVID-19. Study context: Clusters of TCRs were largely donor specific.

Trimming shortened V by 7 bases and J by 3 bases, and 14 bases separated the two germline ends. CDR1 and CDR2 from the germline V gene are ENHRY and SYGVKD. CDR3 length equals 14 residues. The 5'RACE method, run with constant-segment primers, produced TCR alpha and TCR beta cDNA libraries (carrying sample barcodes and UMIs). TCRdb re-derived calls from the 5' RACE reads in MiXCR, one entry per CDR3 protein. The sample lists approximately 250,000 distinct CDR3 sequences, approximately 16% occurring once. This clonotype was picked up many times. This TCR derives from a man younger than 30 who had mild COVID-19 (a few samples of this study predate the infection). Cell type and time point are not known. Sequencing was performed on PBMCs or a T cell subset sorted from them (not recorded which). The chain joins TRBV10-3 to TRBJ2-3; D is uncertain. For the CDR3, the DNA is TGTGCCATCACGCCTAGGGAACAAACAGATACGCAGTATTTT. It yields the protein CAITPREQTDTQYF.